The rows below give T cell receptor beta chains drawn from one sample of a study of siplizumab effects on memory and regulatory T cells. This table comes from immunoSEQ multiplex PCR, and its TCRdb copy is limited to in-frame clones, with some not included. The sample records some 90,000 clones, around 89% being singletons. Sequences were obtained from CD4+ T cells sorted from blood. The receptor source for this set is a human donor in good health. CDR3s include the opening cysteine and the closing phenylalanine or tryptophan. Each record gives: V gene, J gene, clone size, D gene, CDR3 protein, CDR3 DNA. The D gene is left open where the match is weak. Not every row has a clone size; where given, it reads once, few, many or a size class.

TRBV5-6	TRBJ2-2	-	-	CASSLGIGELFF	TGTGCCAGCAGCTTGGGGATCGGGGAGCTGTTTTTT
TRBV30	TRBJ1-3	-	TRBD1	CAWSVLTGGFSGNTIYF	TGTGCCTGGAGTGTACTGACAGGGGGCTTCTCTGGAAACACCATATATTTT
TRBV2	TRBJ2-7	-	-	CATSRDSAYEQYF	TGTGCCACTTCCCGGGACTCAGCATACGAGCAGTACTTC
TRBV27	TRBJ2-7	once	-	CASSLGLRYEQYF	TGTGCCAGCAGTTTAGGACTGCGCTACGAGCAGTACTTC
TRBV6-5	TRBJ2-1	-	-	CASSRTEGRGQFF	TGTGCCAGCAGTCGGACCGAGGGCCGGGGGCAGTTCTTC
TRBV27	TRBJ1-4	-	TRBD1	CATAGGANEKLFF	TGTGCCACCGCAGGGGGAGCCAATGAAAAACTGTTTTTT
TRBV5-6	TRBJ1-1	-	TRBD1	CASSPYHRGDTEAFF	TGTGCCAGCAGCCCCTACCACAGGGGCGACACTGAAGCTTTCTTT
TRBV2	TRBJ2-1	-	-	CAGGSGGKQWEQFF	TGTGCCGGAGGGTCAGGGGGAAAACAATGGGAGCAGTTCTTC
TRBV6-5	TRBJ2-7	-	TRBD1	CASPGQGFHEQYF	TGTGCCAGCCCGGGACAGGGGTTCCACGAGCAGTACTTC
TRBV5-6	TRBJ2-7	-	TRBD2	CASSLGLAGFGEQYF	TGTGCCAGCAGCTTGGGGCTAGCGGGATTCGGGGAGCAGTACTTC
TRBV6-4	TRBJ1-1	-	-	CASSRTMNTEAFF	TGTGCCAGCAGCCGGACGATGAACACTGAAGCTTTCTTT
TRBV30	TRBJ2-7	-	-	CAWRSKGAREQYF	TGTGCCTGGAGAAGTAAGGGTGCCCGGGAGCAGTACTTC
TRBV18	TRBJ2-3	-	-	CASSEAGVTDTQYF	TGTGCCAGCTCAGAAGCAGGGGTCACAGATACGCAGTATTTT
TRBV2	TRBJ2-1	-	TRBD2	CASSASGIGSYNEQFF	TGTGCCAGCAGTGCTAGCGGTATCGGGTCCTACAATGAGCAGTTCTTC
TRBV7-2	TRBJ2-7	-	TRBD2	CASSTGLADTYEQYF	TGTGCCAGCAGCACCGGACTAGCGGATACCTACGAGCAGTACTTC
TRBV7-9	TRBJ2-1	-	-	CASSLSGNEQFF	TGTGCCAGCAGCTTGTCGGGCAATGAGCAGTTCTTC
TRBV29-1	TRBJ1-2	-	TRBD1	CSVVRQGAWGYTF	TGCAGCGTTGTAAGACAGGGGGCTTGGGGCTACACCTTC
TRBV6-5	TRBJ2-5	-	-	CASSYMGGYQETQYF	TGTGCCAGCAGTTATATGGGAGGCTACCAAGAGACCCAGTACTTC
TRBV20-1	TRBJ2-7	-	-	CSARASGEQYF	TGCAGTGCTAGAGCATCGGGCGAGCAGTACTTC
TRBV10-3	TRBJ1-1	-	-	CAISAAVGKANTEAFF	TGTGCCATCAGTGCCGCGGTAGGGAAAGCGAACACTGAAGCTTTCTTT
TRBV6-5	TRBJ2-7	once	-	CASSEDGAYEQYF	TGTGCCAGCAGTGAGGACGGGGCCTACGAGCAGTACTTC
TRBV25-1	TRBJ2-1	once	TRBD1	CASISPGTGVGEQFF	TGTGCCAGCATATCGCCCGGGACAGGGGTTGGGGAGCAGTTCTTC
TRBV7-7	TRBJ1-3	-	TRBD1	CASSSGQGANTIYF	TGTGCTAGCAGCTCCGGACAGGGGGCGAACACCATATATTTT
TRBV5-4	TRBJ2-1	-	TRBD2	CASSFNPGTSGDRRIF	TGTGCCAGCAGCTTCAACCCCGGGACTAGCGGGGACAGACGGATCTTC
TRBV9	TRBJ1-1	many	-	CASSVGGENTEAFF	TGTGCCAGCAGCGTAGGAGGTGAGAACACTGAAGCTTTCTTT